This TCR beta chain comes out of a study of T cell responses to AZD1222 COVID-19 vaccine. The CDR3 length is 13 residues. Trimming cost V 6 bases and J 4 bases, with 9 bases left between them. Germline V gives CDR1 SGHVS, CDR2 FQNEAQ. General observations from the study: Targeting of unmutated variant regions was reportedly seen in nearly half of spike-specific TCRs.

A remark on this clone: No antigen is known for it.

Sequenced by immunoSEQ multiplex PCR; TCRdb stores in-frame clones only, minus some. The table shows some 180,000 clones, with roughly 92% occurring only once. The specimen comprised peripheral blood, sampled on day 0 of AZD1222 vaccination. This chain uses TRBV7-8 with TRBJ2-2; D may be TRBD1 or TRBD2 (5 bases each). The clonotype originates from an adult in good health. The CDR3 reads CASRGDGTGELFF. CDR3 bases: TGTGCCAGCAGGGGGGACGGCACCGGGGAGCTGTTTTTT.